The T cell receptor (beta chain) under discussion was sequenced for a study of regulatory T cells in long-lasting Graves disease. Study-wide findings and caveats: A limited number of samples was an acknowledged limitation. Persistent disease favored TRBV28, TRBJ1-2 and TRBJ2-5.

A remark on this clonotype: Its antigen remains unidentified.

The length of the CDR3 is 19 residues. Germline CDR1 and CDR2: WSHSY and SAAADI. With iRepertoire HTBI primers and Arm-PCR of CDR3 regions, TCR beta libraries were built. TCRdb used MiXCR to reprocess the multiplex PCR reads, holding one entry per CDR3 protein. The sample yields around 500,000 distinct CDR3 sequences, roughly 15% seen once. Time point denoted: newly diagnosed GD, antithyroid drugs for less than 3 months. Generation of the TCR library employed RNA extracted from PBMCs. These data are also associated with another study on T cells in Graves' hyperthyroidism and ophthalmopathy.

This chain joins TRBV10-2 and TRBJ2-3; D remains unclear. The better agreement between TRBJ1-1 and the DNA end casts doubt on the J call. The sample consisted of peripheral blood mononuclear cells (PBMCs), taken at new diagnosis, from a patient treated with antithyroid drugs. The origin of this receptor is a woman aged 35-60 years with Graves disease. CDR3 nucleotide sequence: TGCGCCACTACAGCCGTTACACCATTAGGATTAAGTTCCGACACTGAAGCTTTCTTT. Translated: CATTAVTPLGLSSDTEAFF.